This T cell receptor (beta chain) was found in a study of blood T cell repertoires in COVID-19. Across the whole study: Spain, Italy and the United States supplied samples that represented acute and convalescent COVID-19. T cells, B-cell-depleted T cells, or PBMCs provided the cDNA or gDNA that served as material.

V was clipped by 2 bases and J by 6 bases, with 10 bases between them. Germline V gene data show CDR1 as LGHDT and CDR2 as YNNKEL (reference sequence). The CDR3 spans 13 residues. As handled by the study authors: Quantification of nucleated cells was approximated via reference gene primer amplification. TCRdb's table, derived via immunoSEQ multiplex PCR, lists solely in-frame clones and lacks some. V and J calls and clone size are copied from that table; D and trimming were computed from the DNA. This repertoire shows about 91,000 clones, about four fifths found once; its top ten account for roughly a tenth.

The sample taken for sequencing was peripheral blood. The chain uses TRBV3-1 (or the pseudogene TRBV3-2) and TRBJ2-5; tentative D call: TRBD2 (5 bases). The receptor's source is a woman aged 80 or older with acute or convalescent COVID-19. The CDR3 DNA follows: TGTGCCAGCAGCCAACTTCGGGGTCAGACCCAGTACTTC. Residues: CASSQLRGQTQYF.